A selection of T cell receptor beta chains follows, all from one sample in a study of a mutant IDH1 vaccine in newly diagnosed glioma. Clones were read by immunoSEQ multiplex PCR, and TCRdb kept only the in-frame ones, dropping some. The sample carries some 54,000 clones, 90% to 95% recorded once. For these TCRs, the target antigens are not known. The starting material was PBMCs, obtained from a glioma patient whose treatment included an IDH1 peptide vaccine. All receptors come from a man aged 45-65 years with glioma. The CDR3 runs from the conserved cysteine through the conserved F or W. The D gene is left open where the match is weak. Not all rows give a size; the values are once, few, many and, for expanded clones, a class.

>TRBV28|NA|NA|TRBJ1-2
CASNPPERNYGYTF
TGTGCCAGCAACCCGCCTGAAAGAAACTATGGCTACACCTTC
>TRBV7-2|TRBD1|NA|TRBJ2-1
CASSLSTGQARRWFF
TGTGCCAGCAGCTTATCGACCGGACAGGCACGACGATGGTTCTTC
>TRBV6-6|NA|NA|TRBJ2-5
CASSTGAGQYF
TGTGCCAGCAGTACCGGGGCGGGGCAGTACTTC
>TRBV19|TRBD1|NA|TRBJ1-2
CATKQGHRGTGGSISGYTF
TGTGCCACCAAACAAGGGCACCGCGGGACAGGGGGCTCGATTAGTGGCTACACCTTC
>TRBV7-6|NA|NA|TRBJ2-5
CASSPTLGYGAQYF
TGTGCCAGCAGCCCAACGCTAGGGTATGGGGCCCAGTACTTC
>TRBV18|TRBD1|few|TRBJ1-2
CASSEGQSNYGYTF
TGTGCCAGCTCAGAGGGACAGTCTAACTATGGCTACACCTTC
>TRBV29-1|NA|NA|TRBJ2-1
CSYQVRGFPPYNEQFF
TGCAGTTACCAAGTCCGGGGGTTCCCACCCTACAATGAGCAGTTCTTC
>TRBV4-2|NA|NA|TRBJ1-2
CASSQDRAYGYTF
TGTGCCAGCAGCCAAGATAGAGCTTATGGCTACACCTTC
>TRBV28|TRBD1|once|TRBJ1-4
CASSLPGQDPATNEKLFF
TGTGCCAGCAGTTTGCCAGGACAGGACCCCGCAACTAATGAAAAACTGTTTTTT
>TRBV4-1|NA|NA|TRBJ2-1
CASSVREIYNEQFF
TGCGCCAGCAGCGTCCGGGAAATATACAATGAGCAGTTCTTC
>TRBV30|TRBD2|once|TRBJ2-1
CAWTGTTSYNEQFF
TGTGCCTGGACCGGGACTACCTCCTACAATGAGCAGTTCTTC
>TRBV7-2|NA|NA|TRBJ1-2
CASSLRGNYGYTF
TGTGCCAGCAGCTTACGGGGGAACTATGGCTACACCTTC
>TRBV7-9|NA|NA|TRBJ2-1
CASSQDYNEQFF
TGTGCCAGCAGTCAGGACTACAATGAGCAGTTCTTC
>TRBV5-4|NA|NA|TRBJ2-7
CASSSWDTYSYEQYF
TGTGCCAGCAGCTCCTGGGACACTTACTCCTACGAGCAGTACTTC
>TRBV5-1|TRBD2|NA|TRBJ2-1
CASSPLAGGPHEQFF
TGCGCCAGCAGCCCCCTAGCGGGAGGGCCTCATGAGCAGTTCTTC
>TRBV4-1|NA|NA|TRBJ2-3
CASSQAPGDADTQYF
TGCGCCAGCAGCCAAGCCCCGGGGGACGCAGATACGCAGTATTTT
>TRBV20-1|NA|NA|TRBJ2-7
CSARDVYEQYF
TGCAGTGCTAGAGACGTCTACGAGCAGTACTTC
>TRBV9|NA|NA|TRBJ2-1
CASSAQGWDEQFF
TGTGCCAGCAGCGCCCAGGGTTGGGATGAGCAGTTCTTC
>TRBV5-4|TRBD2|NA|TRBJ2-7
CASSLDGGRGHEQYF
TGTGCCAGCAGCTTGGATGGCGGGAGAGGCCACGAGCAGTACTTC
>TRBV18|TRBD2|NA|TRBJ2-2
CASSPGLAVTGELFF
TGTGCCAGCTCACCGGGACTAGCTGTGACCGGGGAGCTGTTTTTT
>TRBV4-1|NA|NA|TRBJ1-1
CASSRTSWNTEAFF
TGCGCCAGCAGCCGGACCAGCTGGAACACTGAAGCTTTCTTT
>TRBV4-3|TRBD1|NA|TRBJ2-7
CASSQKPRDRGHEQYF
TGCGCCAGCAGCCAGAAGCCCCGGGACAGGGGCCACGAGCAGTACTTC
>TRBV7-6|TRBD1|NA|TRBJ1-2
CASSRGTGSGYTF
TGTGCCAGCAGCAGGGGGACAGGGTCAGGCTACACCTTC
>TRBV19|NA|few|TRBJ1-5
CASSMPLPGQPQHF
TGTGCCAGTAGTATGCCTCTCCCGGGTCAGCCCCAGCATTTT
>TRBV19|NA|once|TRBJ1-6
CASRGTIDNSPLHF
TGTGCCAGTAGAGGGACGATAGATAATTCACCCCTCCACTTT
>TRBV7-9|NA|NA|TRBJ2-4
CASSLERSEGLNIQYF
TGTGCCAGCAGCTTAGAGCGGTCGGAGGGCTTAAACATTCAGTACTTC
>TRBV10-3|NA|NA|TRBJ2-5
CAIRDKVTSETQYF
TGTGCCATCAGGGATAAGGTTACATCGGAGACCCAGTACTTC
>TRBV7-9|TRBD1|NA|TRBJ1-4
CASSSGRDRREEKLFF
TGTGCCAGCAGCTCGGGACGGGACAGGCGGGAGGAAAAACTGTTTTTT
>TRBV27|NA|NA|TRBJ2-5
CASSSSRETQYF
TGTGCCAGCAGTTCTAGCCGCGAGACCCAGTACTTC
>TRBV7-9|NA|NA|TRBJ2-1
CASSSNLGGTYTNEQFF
TGTGCCAGCAGCTCAAATTTGGGCGGGACTTACACCAATGAGCAGTTCTTC
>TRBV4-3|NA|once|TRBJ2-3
CASSLQGFQGTTDTQYF
TGCGCCAGCAGCCTCCAAGGCTTTCAGGGGACCACAGATACGCAGTATTTT
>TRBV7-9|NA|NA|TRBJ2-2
CASSSWGSTGELFF
TGTGCCAGCAGCTCGTGGGGCAGCACCGGGGAGCTGTTTTTT
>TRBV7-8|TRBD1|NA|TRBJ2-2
CASSPRDRGRTGELFF
TGTGCCAGCAGCCCCCGGGACAGGGGGCGGACCGGGGAGCTGTTTTTT
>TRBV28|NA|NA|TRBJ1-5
CASSLVSSATWGYGDPLNQPQHF
TGTGCCAGCAGTTTAGTGTCTTCGGCGACGTGGGGCTATGGGGACCCGCTCAATCAGCCCCAGCATTTT
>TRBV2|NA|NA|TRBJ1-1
CASSSQLEYTEAFF
TGTGCCAGCAGTTCGCAATTGGAGTACACTGAAGCTTTCTTT
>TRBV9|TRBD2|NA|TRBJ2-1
CASSVAPSQRGGSGEQFF
TGTGCCAGCAGCGTAGCTCCCTCTCAGCGGGGGGGTTCGGGTGAGCAGTTCTTC
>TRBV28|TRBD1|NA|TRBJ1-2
CASSFGQGYYGYTF
TGTGCCAGCAGTTTCGGACAGGGGTACTATGGCTACACCTTC
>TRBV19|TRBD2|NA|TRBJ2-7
CASSIGGGGEQYF
TGTGCCAGTAGTATAGGAGGCGGGGGCGAGCAGTACTTC
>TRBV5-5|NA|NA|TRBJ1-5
CASSSSWSGYQPQHF
TGTGCCAGCAGCTCTTCTTGGTCCGGATATCAGCCCCAGCATTTT
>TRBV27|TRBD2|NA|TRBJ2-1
CASTSTSRSSYNEQFF
TGTGCCAGCACTTCGACTAGCCGGAGCTCCTACAATGAGCAGTTCTTC
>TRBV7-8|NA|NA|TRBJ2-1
CASREGVLHNEQFF
TGTGCCAGCAGAGAAGGAGTACTTCACAATGAGCAGTTCTTC
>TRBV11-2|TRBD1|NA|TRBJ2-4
CASSRTGQAKNIQYF
TGTGCCAGCAGCCGAACGGGACAGGCCAAAAACATTCAGTACTTC
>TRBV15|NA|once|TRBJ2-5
CATSRDRGGVQETQYF
TGTGCCACCAGCAGAGATAGGGGCGGCGTTCAAGAGACCCAGTACTTC
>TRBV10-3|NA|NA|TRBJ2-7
CAISESSQGLSYEQYF
TGTGCCATCAGTGAGTCGAGTCAGGGCCTCTCCTACGAGCAGTACTTC
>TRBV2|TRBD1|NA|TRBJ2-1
CASRPLSWGQGDNEQFF
TGTGCCAGCAGGCCCTTATCGTGGGGACAGGGCGACAATGAGCAGTTCTTC
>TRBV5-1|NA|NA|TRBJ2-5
CASSPSPSEETQYF
TGCGCCAGCAGCCCCAGCCCTAGCGAGGAGACCCAGTACTTC